The present T cell receptor beta chain was sequenced within a study of blood T cell repertoires in COVID-19. The CDR3 contains 15 residues. The germline gives CDR1 LGHDT, CDR2 YNNKEL (reference sequence). Deletions cut 4 bases from V and 2 bases from J, with 14 bases between. Study processing details: The authors estimated nucleated cell counts from reference gene primer amplification. Only in-frame clones appear in the TCRdb table, and some are missing; sequencing was by immunoSEQ multiplex PCR. The DNA gave D and trimming, while V, J and clone size come from that table. This sample has some 290,000 clones, with more than 90% found just once.

The sample was PBMCs or T cells enriched from blood (not recorded which). The V gene is TRBV3-1 (or the pseudogene TRBV3-2), the J gene TRBJ1-2, with D perhaps matching TRBD1 (6 bases). The receptor comes from a woman in her thirties who had been exposed to COVID-19. For the CDR3, the DNA is TGTGCCAGCAGCCGAAGCGGGGGCTTGAACTATGGCTACACCTTC. Residues: CASSRSGGLNYGYTF.